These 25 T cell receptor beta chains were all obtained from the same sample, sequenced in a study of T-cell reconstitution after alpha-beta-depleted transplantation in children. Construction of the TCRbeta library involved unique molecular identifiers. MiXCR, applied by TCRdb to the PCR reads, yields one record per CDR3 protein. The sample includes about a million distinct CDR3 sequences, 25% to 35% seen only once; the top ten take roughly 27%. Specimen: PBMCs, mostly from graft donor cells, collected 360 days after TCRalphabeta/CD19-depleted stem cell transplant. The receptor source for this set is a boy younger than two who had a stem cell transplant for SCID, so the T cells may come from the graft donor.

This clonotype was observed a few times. CDR3 coding DNA: TGTGCCAGCAGTTACTCGGGGGGTAGGGGATCCTACGAGCAGTACTTC. Protein product: CASSYSGGRGSYEQYF. The chain has TRBV6-5 and TRBJ2-7, with D tentatively TRBD2 (6 bases). The CDR3 contains 16 residues. V was cut by 0 bases and J by 1 base, with 13 bases left in between. Germline loops: CDR1 MNHEY, CDR2 SVGAGI.

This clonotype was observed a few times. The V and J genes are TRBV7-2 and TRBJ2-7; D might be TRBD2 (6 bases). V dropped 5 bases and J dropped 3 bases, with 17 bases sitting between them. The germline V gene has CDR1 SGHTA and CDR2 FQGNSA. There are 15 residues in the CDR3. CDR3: CASSRAGSGFYEQYF. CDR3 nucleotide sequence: TGTGCCAGCAGCAGGGCGGGATCAGGGTTCTACGAGCAGTACTTC. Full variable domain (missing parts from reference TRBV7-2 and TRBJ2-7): GAGVSQSPSNKVTEKGKDVELRCDPISGHTALYWYRQSLGQGLEFLIYFQGNSAPDKSGLPSDRFSAERTGGSVSTLTIQRTQQEDSAVYLCASSRAGSGFYEQYFGPGTRLTVT.

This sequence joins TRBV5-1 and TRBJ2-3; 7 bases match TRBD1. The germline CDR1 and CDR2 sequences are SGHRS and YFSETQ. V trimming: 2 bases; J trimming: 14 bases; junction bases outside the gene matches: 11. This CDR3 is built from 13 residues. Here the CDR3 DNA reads TGCGCCAGCAGCTTTCAGGCCCGGGACAGTTGGTATTTT. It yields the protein CASSFQARDSWYF.

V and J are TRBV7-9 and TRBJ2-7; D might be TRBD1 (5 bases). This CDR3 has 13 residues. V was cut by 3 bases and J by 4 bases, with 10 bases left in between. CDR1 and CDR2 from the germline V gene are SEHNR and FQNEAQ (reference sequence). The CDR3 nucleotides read TGTGCCAGCAGCTTCTTCAGGGAATACGAGCAGTACTTC. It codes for CASSFFREYEQYF.

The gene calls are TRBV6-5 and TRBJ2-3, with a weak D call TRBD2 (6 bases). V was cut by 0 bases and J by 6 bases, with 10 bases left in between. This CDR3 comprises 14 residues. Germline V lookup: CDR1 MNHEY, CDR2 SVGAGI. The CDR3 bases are TGTGCCAGCAGTTACTCGTGGCTAGCGGATACGCAGTATTTT. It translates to CASSYSWLADTQYF.

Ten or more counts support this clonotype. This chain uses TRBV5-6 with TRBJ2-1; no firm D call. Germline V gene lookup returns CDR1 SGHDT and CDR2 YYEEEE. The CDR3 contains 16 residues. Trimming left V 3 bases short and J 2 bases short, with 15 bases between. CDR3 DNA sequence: TGTGCCAGCAGCTCCCCCTTACGCACAACCTACAATGAGCAGTTCTTC. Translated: CASSSPLRTTYNEQFF.

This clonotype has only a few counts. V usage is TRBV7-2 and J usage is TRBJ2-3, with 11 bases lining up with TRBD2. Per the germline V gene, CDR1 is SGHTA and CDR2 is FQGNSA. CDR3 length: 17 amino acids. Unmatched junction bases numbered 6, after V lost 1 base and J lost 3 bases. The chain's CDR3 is CASSLVLGTSGTDTQYF. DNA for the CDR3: TGTGCCAGCAGCTTAGTACTCGGGACTAGCGGTACAGATACGCAGTATTTT.

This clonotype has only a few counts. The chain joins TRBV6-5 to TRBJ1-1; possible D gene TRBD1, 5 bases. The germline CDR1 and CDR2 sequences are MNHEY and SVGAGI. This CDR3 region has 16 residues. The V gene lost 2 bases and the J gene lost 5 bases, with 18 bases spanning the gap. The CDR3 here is CASSYRIRGAQTEAFF. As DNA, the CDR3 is TGTGCCAGCAGTTACAGAATAAGAGGGGCGCAGACTGAAGCTTTCTTT.

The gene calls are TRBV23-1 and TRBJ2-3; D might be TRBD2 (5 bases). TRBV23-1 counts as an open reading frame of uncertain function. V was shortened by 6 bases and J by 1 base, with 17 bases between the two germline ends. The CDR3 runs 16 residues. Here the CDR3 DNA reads TGCGCCAGCAGACGCGCGAGGGCTTTTGGCACAGATACGCAGTATTTT. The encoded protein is CASRRARAFGTDTQYF.

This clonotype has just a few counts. CDR3 in amino acids: CASLPRLGQGIYEQYF. The CDR3 DNA sequence: TGTGCCAGCCTCCCGAGGTTGGGACAGGGGATTTACGAGCAGTACTTC. The chain has TRBV28 and TRBJ2-7, with 10 nucleotides matching TRBD1. The J segment lost 4 bases and the V segment lost 8 bases, leaving 14 bases of the junction unmatched. The CDR3 is 16 amino acids. The V gene's germline CDR1 is MDHEN and CDR2 SYDVKM.

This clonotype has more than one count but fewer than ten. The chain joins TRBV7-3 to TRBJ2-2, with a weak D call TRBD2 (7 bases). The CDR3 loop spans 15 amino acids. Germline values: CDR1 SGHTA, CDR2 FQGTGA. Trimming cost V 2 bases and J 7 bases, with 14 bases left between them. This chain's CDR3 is CASSLLAGAVGELFF. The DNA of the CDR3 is TGTGCCAGCAGCTTATTGGCGGGGGCCGTCGGGGAGCTGTTTTTT.

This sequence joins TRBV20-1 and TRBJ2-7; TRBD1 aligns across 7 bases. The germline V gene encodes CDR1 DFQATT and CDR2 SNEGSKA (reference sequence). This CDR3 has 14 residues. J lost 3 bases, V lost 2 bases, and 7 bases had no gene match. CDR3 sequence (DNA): TGCAGTGCTAGAACGGGACAGATAAACTACGAGCAGTACTTC. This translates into CSARTGQINYEQYF.

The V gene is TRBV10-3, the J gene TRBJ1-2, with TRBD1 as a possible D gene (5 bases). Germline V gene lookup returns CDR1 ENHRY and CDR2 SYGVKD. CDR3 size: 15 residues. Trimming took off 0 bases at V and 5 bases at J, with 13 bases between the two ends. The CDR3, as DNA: TGTGCCATCAGTGAGTCGAAGGGACGCAGTTATGGCTACACCTTC. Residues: CAISESKGRSYGYTF.

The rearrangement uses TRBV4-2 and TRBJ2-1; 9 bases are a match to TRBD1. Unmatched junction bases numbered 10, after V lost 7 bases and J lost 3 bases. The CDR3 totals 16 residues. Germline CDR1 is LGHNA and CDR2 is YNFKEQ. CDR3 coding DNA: TGTGCCAGCAACCCCTTACACAGGGGGCACTACAATGAGCAGTTCTTC. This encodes CASNPLHRGHYNEQFF.

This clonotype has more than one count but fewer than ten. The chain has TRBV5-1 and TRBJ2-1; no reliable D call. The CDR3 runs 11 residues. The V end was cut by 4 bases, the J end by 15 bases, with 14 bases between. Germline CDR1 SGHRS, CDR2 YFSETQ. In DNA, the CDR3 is TGCGCCAGCAGCCTAGGTATAGTTCGGTTCTTC. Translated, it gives CASSLGIVRFF.

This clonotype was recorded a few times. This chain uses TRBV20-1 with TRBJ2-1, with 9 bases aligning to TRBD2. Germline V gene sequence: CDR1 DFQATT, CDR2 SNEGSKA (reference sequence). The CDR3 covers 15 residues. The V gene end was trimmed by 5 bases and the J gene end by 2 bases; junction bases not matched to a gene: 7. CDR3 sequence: CSAAASGATYNEQFF. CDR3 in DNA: TGCAGTGCTGCGGCTAGCGGGGCTACCTACAATGAGCAGTTCTTC.

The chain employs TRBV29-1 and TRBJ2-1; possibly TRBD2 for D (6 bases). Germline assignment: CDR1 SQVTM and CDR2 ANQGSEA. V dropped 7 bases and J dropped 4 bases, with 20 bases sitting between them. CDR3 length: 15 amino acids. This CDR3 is CSAAAIERVYNEQFF. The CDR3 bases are TGCAGCGCCGCGGCCATTGAGCGGGTGTACAATGAGCAGTTCTTC.

As DNA, the CDR3 is TGTGCCACCAGTGATTTGGGCGGCTACGAGCAGTACTTC. Its translation: CATSDLGGYEQYF. The chain combines TRBV24-1 with TRBJ2-7; D remains unclear. From germline, CDR1 is KGHDR and CDR2 SFDVKD. V gave up 0 bases and J gave up 3 bases, with 5 bases separating them. The CDR3 totals 13 residues.

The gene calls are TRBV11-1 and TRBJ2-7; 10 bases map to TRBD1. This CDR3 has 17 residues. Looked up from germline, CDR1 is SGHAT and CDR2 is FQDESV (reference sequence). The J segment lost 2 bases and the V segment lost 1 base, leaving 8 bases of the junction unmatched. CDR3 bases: TGTGCCAGCAGCTTAGGGGACAGGGGCGGGGGGACCTACGAGCAGTACTTC. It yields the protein CASSLGDRGGGTYEQYF. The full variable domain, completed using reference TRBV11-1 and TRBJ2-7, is EAEVAQSPRYKITEKSQAVAFWCDPISGHATLYWYRQILGQGPELLVQFQDESVVDDSQLPKDRFSAERLKGVDSTLKIQPAELGDSAMYLCASSLGDRGGGTYEQYFGPGTRLTVT.

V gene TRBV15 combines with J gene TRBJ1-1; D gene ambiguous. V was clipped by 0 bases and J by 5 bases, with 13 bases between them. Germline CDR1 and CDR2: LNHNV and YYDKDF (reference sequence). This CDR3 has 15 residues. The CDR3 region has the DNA TGTGCCACCAGCAGAGATTGGGAGTCGGATACTGAAGCTTTCTTT. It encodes CATSRDWESDTEAFF.

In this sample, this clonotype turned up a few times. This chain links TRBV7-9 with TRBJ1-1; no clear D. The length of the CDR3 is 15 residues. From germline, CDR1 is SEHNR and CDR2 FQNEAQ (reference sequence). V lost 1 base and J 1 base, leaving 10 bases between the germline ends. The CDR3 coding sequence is TGTGCCAGCAGCTTAGGTTGGTCAGGGAACACTGAAGCTTTCTTT. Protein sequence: CASSLGWSGNTEAFF.

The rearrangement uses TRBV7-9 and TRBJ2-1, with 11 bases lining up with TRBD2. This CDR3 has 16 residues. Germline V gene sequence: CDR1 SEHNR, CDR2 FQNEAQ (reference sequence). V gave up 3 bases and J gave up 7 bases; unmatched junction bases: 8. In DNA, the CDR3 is TGTGCCAGCAGCTTCGCGACTAGCGGGGTCCTAAATGAGCAGTTCTTC. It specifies CASSFATSGVLNEQFF. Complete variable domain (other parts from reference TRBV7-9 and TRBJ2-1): DTGVSQNPRHKITKRGQNVTFRCDPISEHNRLYWYRQTLGQGPEFLTYFQNEAQLEKSRLLSDRFSAERPKGSFSTLEIQRTEQGDSAMYLCASSFATSGVLNEQFFGPGTRLTVL.

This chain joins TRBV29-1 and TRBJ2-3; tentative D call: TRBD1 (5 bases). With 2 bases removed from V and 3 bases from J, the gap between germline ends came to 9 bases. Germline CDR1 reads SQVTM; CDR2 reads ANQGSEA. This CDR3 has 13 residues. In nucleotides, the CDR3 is TGCAGCGTTGAACCCAGGGTGACAGATACGCAGTATTTT. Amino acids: CSVEPRVTDTQYF.

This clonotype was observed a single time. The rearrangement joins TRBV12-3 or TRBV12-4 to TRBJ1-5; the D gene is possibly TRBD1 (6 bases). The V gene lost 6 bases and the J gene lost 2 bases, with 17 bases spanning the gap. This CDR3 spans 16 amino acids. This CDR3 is CASSHQGTGGNQPQHF. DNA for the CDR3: TGTGCCAGCAGCCATCAGGGGACCGGAGGCAATCAGCCCCAGCATTTT.

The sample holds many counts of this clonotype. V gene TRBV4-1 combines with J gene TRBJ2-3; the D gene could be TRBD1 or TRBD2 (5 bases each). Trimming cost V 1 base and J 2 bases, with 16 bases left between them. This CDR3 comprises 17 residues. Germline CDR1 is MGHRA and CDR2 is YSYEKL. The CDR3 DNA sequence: TGCGCCAGCAGCCAAGCTCGGGCCCGGGACCTCACAGATACGCAGTATTTT. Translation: CASSQARARDLTDTQYF.